This record looks at one TCR beta chain sequence and its context. The sample originates from a study of blood T cell repertoires in COVID-19. Enrollees, about 18 to 95 years old, lived in fewer than 25 US areas. Cohorts were based on clinical histories the participants reported. The assay was immunoSEQ multiplex PCR, and TCRdb's table has in-frame clones only and misses some. The sample shows 200,000 to 300,000 clones, 85% to 90% of them seen only once. V lost 0 bases and J lost 3; bases outside the gene matches: 4. In germline, CDR1 is LNHNV, CDR2 YYDKDF (reference sequence). The CDR3 length is 15 residues.

This chain joins TRBV15 and TRBJ1-1; the match to TRBD1 covers 7 bases. The sequence was collected from a young woman with acute COVID-19. Specimen: PBMCs or T cells enriched from blood (not recorded which). For the CDR3, the DNA is TGTGCCACCAGCAGAGACGACAGGGTCGACACTGAAGCTTTCTTT. Residues: CATSRDDRVDTEAFF.